This T cell receptor beta chain came from a study of T cells in Graves' hyperthyroidism and ophthalmopathy. Findings and caveats of the study: Blood also contained most expanded thyroid clonotypes above 0.001. Ophthalmopathy onset followed model prediction by a median approximately 5.9 months.

This clonotype was seen ten or more times. Its antigen is still unknown. The CDR3 runs 15 residues. Germline CDR1 and CDR2: MDHEN and SYDVKM. V was pared by 4 bases and J by 4 bases, with 9 bases of the junction left unmatched. Patients between 18 and 65 years old had hyperthyroidism, newly diagnosed and lasting under 2 months. From RNA transcripts, TCR beta CDR3 regions were amplified. Researchers ran a first-round RT-PCR on the TCR CDR3 using the HTBI primer set. TCRdb fed the multiplex PCR reads into MiXCR, producing one record per CDR3 protein. This repertoire shows about 560,000 distinct CDR3 sequences, 16% found once; its top ten account for 18%.

The receptor's source is a woman between 18 and 29 years old with Graves' hyperthyroidism. This chain joins TRBV28 and TRBJ2-7, with 8 bases fitting TRBD2. The sample consisted of blood. In DNA form, the CDR3 reads TGTGCCAGCAGTTCCAGCGGGACTAGTCCATACGAGCAGTACTTC. Translated, it gives CASSSSGTSPYEQYF.